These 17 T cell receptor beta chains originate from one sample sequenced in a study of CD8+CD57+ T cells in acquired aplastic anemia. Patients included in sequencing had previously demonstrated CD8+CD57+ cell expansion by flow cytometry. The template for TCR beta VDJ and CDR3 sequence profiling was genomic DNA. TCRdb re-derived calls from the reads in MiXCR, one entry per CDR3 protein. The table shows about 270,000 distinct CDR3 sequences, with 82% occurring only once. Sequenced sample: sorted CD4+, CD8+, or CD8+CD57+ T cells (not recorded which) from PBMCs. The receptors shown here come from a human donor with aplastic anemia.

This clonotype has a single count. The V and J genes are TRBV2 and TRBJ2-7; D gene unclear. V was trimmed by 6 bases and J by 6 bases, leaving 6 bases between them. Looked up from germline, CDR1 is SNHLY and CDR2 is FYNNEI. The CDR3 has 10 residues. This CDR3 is CASRQAEQYF. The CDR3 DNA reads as TGTGCCAGCAGGCAGGCCGAGCAGTACTTC. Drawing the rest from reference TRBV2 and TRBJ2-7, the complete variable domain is EPEVTQTPSHQVTQMGQEVILRCVPISNHLYFYWYRQILGQKVEFLVSFYNNEISEKSEIFDDQFSVERPDGSNFTLKIRSTKLEDSAMYFCASRQAEQYFGPGTRLTVT.

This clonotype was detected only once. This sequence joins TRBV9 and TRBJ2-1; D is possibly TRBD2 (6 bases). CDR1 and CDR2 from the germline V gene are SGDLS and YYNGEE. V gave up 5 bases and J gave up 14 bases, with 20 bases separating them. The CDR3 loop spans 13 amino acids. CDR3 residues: CASSDGGMHTEFF. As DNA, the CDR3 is TGTGCCAGCAGTGATGGGGGGATGCATACGGAGTTCTTC.

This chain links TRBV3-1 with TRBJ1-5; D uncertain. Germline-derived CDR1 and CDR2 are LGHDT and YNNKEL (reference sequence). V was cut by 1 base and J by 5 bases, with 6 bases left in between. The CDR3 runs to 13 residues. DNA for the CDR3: TGTGCCAGCAGCCAAGGCGGCTATCAGCCCCAGCATTTT. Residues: CASSQGGYQPQHF.

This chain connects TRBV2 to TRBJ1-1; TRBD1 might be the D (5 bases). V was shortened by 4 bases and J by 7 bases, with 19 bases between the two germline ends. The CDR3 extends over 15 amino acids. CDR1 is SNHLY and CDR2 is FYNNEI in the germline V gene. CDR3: CASSGGGGDDHEAFF. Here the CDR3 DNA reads TGTGCCAGCAGTGGGGGGGGGGGGGATGACCATGAAGCTTTCTTT.

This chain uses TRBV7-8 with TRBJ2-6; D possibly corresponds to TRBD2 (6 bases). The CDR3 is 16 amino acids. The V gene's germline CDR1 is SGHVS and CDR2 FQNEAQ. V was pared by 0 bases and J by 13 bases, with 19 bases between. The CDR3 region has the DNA TGTGCCAGCAGCTTAGCGGGAGGCTACGAGACGCAGGTCCTGACTTTC. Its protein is CASSLAGGYETQVLTF.

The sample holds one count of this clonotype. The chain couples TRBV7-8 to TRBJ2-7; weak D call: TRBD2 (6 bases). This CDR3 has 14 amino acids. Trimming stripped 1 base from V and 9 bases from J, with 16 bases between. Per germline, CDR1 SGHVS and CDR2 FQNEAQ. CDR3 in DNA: TGTGCCAGCAGCTTAGTGGGAGGTCACTATGCGCAGTACTTC. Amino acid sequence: CASSLVGGHYAQYF.

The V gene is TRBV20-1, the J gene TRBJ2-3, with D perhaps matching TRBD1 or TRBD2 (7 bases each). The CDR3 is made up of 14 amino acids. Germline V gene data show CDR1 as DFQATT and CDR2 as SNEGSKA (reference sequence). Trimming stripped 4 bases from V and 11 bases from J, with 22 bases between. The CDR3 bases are TGCAGTGCTAAATACCAGGGGGACTACAATGAGCAGTATTTT. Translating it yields CSAKYQGDYNEQYF.

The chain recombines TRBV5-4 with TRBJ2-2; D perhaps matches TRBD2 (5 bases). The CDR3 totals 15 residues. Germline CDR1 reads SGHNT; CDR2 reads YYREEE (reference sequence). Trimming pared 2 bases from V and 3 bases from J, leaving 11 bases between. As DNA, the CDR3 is TGTGCCAGCAGCTTTAGGAGCGGCTACACCGGGGAGCTGTTTTTT. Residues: CASSFRSGYTGELFF.

The CDR3 is CASRIGSNTQYF. The CDR3 DNA reads TGTGCCAGCCGTATAGGCTCCAATACGCAGTATTTT. The rearrangement joins TRBV2 to TRBJ2-3; D ambiguous. There are 12 residues in the CDR3. Germline CDR1 reads SNHLY; CDR2 reads FYNNEI. The V gene lost 8 bases and the J gene lost 7 bases, with 13 bases spanning the gap.

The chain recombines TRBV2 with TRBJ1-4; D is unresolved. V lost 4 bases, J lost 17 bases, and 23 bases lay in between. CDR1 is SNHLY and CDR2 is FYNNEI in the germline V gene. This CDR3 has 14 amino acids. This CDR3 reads CASSVGGIQEKFFF. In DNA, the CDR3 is TGTGCCAGCAGTGTGGGTGGGATCCAGGAGAAGTTCTTTTTT.

CDR3 residues: CASSGQGTGRYPLHF. The CDR3, as DNA: TGTGCCAGCAGTGGACAGGGGACAGGGCGTTACCCCCTCCACTTT. This chain connects TRBV25-1 to TRBJ1-6; 9 nucleotides agree with TRBD1. Trimming at V came to 4 bases and at J to 13 bases, leaving 11 bases not matched to a gene. The CDR3 spans 15 residues. Germline CDR1 and CDR2: MGHDK and SYGVNS. Drawing the rest from reference TRBV25-1 and TRBJ1-6, the complete variable domain is EADIYQTPRYLVIGTGKKITLECSQTMGHDKMYWYQQDPGMELHLIHYSYGVNSTEKGDLSSESTVSRIRTEHFPLTLESARPSHTSQYLCASSGQGTGRYPLHFGNGTRLTVT.

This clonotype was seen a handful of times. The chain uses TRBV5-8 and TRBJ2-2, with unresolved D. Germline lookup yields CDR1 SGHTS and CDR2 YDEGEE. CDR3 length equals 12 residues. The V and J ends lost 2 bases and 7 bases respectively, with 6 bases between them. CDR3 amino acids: CASSLASGELFF. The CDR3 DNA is TGTGCCAGCAGCTTAGCTAGCGGGGAGCTGTTTTTT.

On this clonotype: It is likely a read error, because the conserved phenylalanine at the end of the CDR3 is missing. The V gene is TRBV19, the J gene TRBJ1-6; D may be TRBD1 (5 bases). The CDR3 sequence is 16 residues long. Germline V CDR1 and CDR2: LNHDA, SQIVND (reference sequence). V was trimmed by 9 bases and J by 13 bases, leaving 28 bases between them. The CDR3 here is CASSLGEGGYNEPLHV. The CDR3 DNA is TGTGCCAGCAGCTTGGGGGAGGGCGGCTATAATGAGCCCCTCCACGTT.

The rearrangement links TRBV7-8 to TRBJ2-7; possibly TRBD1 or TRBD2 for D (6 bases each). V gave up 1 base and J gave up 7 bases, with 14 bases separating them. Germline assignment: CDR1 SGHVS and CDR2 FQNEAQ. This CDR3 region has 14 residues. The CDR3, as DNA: TGTGCCAGCAGCTTAGGAGGGGGGCCCGGGGAGCAGTACGTC. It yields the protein CASSLGGGPGEQYV.

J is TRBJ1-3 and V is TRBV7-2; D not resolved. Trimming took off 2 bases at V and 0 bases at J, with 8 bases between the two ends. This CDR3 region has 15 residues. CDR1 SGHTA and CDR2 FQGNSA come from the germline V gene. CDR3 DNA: TGTGCCAGCAGCTTAAGGCAAAGCTCTGGAAACACCATATATTTT. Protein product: CASSLRQSSGNTIYF.

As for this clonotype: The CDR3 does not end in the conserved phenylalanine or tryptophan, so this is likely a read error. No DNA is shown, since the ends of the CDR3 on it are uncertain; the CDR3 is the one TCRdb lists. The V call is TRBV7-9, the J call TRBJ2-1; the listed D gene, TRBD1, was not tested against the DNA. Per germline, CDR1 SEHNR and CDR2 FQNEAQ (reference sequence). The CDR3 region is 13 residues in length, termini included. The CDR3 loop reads CASSDGGIQGKVY.

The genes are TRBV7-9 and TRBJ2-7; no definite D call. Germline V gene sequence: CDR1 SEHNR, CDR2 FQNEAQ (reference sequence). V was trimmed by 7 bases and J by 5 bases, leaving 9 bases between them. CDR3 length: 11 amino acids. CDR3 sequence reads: CASTNYDEQYF. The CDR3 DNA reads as TGTGCCAGCACCAATTACGACGAGCAGTACTTC.